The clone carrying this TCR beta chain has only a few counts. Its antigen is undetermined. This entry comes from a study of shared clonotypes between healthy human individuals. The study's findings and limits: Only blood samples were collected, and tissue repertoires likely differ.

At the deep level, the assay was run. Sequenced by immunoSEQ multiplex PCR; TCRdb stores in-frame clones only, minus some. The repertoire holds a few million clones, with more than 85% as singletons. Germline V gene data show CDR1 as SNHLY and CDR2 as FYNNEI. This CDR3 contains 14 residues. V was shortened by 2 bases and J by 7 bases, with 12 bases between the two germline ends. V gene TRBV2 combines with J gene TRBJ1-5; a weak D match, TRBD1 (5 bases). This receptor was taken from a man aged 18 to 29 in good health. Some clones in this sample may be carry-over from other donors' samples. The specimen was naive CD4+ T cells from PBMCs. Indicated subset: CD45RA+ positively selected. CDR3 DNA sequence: TGTGCCAGCAGTGAAAACAGGAGTCGGCAGCCCCAGCATTTT. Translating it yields CASSENRSRQPQHF.